This TCR beta chain was captured by sequencing in a study of shared clonotypes between healthy human individuals. Study conclusions and caveats: The sampled material consisted only of blood, and tissue repertoires are likely to differ. Expectations were that clonotype sharing among donors would be affected by sequencing depth.

Clones were sequenced by immunoSEQ multiplex PCR, and TCRdb holds only the in-frame ones, with some missing. The sample carries about 470,000 clones, 70% to 80% recorded once. A note on this clone: Its antigen is currently unknown.

The CDR3 totals 15 residues. Trimming removed 3 bases from V and 12 bases from J; junction bases left unmatched: 12. CDR1 is SGHNT and CDR2 is YYREEE in the germline V gene (reference sequence). The V call is TRBV5-4, the J call TRBJ2-1, with TRBD2 matching over 10 bases. The source is a woman in her thirties or forties in good health. Some clones in this sample may be carry-over from other donors' samples. Material for sequencing was PBMCs. The CDR3 nucleotides read TGTGCCAGCAGCTCGGCGGCTAGCGGGAGCCCATGGCAGTTCTTC. Translated: CASSSAASGSPWQFF.